This T cell receptor beta chain is from a study of T-cell reconstitution after alpha-beta-depleted transplantation in children. Preparing the TCRbeta library involved the use of unique molecular identifiers. TCRdb recomputed calls from the PCR reads with MiXCR, one row per CDR3 protein. The data show about 980,000 distinct CDR3 sequences, roughly 29% seen once. The CDR3 consists of 16 residues. V was clipped by 0 bases and J by 0 bases, with 10 bases between them. Germline CDR1 MNHEY, CDR2 SVGAGI. The sample in question was PBMCs, mostly from graft donor cells, obtained 360 days after TCRalphabeta/CD19-depleted stem cell transplant. The J gene is TRBJ2-3, the V gene TRBV6-5; a weak D match, TRBD2 (6 bases). The clonotype originates from a boy under three years old who had a stem cell transplant for SCID, so the T cells may come from the graft donor. The DNA of the CDR3 is TGTGCCAGCAGTTACTCGGGGGGTTGGAGCACAGATACGCAGTATTTT. Translation gives CASSYSGGWSTDTQYF.